This T cell receptor beta chain was found in a study of cytomegalovirus exposure and HLA in healthy donors. This PCR relied on a set of 60 Vbeta primers and 13 Jbeta primers. Clones were read by immunoSEQ multiplex PCR, and TCRdb kept only the in-frame ones, dropping some. This sample yields more than 80,000 clones, of which about four fifths are seen a single time; 3% to 4.5% belongs to the top ten. The length of the CDR3 is 16 residues. This chain connects TRBV21-1 to TRBJ2-5; TRBD1 is taken as the D call from the table, unchecked against the DNA. The J call may be wrong; the DNA end is better matched by TRBJ2-7. TRBV21-1 is classified as a pseudogene. The sequencing sample was made of PBMCs. This TCR was recovered from a female donor in good health and CMV-seropositive. The CDR3 reads CASTIDSGTVTYEQYF. The CDR3 nucleotides read TGTGCCAGCACGATTGACTCCGGGACAGTCACCTACGAGCAGTACTTC.